Included here is one T cell receptor beta chain sequence, with context. The treatment was: roughly 19 received Ad26.COV2.S at low or high dose, single or two shots; 5 received placebo; per-sample allocation not given. Day 63 following the first vaccine or placebo injection was when the samples were taken. Its platform was an Ad26 vector, and its expressed antigen was Wuhan-strain SARS-CoV-2 spike. The data belong to a study of Ad26.COV2.S vaccination and SARS-CoV-2 variants. Across the study: Enrollment placed the donor in the COV1001 Ad26.COV2.S trial arm.

Clones were sequenced by immunoSEQ multiplex PCR, and TCRdb holds only the in-frame ones, with some missing. The repertoire includes 440,000 or so clones, about 92% of them detected once, and 4.3% sits in the top ten. The CDR3 spans 17 residues. Germline CDR1 reads LGHNA; CDR2 reads YNFKEQ. With V trimmed by 1 base and J by 2 bases, 6 bases remained unmatched. This receptor was identified in a person aged 18 to 59 who received the Ad26.COV2.S COVID-19 vaccine or a placebo. The V call is TRBV4-2, the J call TRBJ2-1, with TRBD2 matching 9 bases. Source: peripheral blood, taken in a trial of Ad26.COV2.S vaccine versus placebo. CDR3 coding DNA: TGTGCCAGCAGCCAAGCGAAGGGGACTAGCACCTACAATGAGCAGTTCTTC. This gives the protein CASSQAKGTSTYNEQFF.